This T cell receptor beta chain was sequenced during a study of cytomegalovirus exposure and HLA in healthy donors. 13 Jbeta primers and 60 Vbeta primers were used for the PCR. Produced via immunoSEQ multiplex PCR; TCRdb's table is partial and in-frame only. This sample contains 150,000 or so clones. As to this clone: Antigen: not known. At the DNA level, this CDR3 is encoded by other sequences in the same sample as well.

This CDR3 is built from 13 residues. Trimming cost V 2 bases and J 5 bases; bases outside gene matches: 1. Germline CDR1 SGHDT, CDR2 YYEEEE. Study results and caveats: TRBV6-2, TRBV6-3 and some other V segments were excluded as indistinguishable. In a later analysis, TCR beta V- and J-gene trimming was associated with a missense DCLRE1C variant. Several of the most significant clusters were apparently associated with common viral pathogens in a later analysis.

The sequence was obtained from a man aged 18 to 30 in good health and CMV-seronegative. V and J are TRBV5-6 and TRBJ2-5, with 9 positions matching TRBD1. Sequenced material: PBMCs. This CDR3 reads CASSLDRGETQYF. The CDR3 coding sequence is TGTGCCAGCAGCTTAGACAGGGGGGAGACCCAGTACTTC.